This T cell receptor (beta chain) was identified during a study of human T cells and chemical hapten exposure. The time point was: patch test 3, about 24 weeks after DPC sensitization. Treatment defined: therapeutic diphenylcyclopropenone sensitization with weekly scalp DPC. Per germline, CDR1 SEHNR and CDR2 FQNEAQ (reference sequence). Trimming pared 10 bases from V and 5 bases from J, leaving 15 bases between. The CDR3 is made up of 12 amino acids. This clonotype came up many times. TCRdb processed the RACE reads anew with MiXCR; each CDR3 protein has one entry. This sample has some 71,000 distinct CDR3 sequences; over 8.5% occur once, and the top ten carry approximately 1.5%.

This material consisted of whole blood, taken in connection with sensitization to the hapten diphenylcyclopropenone (DPC). The sequence came from a woman in her forties or fifties with alopecia areata. Some clones in this sample may be carry-over from other donors' samples. This rearrangement joins TRBV7-9 to TRBJ2-7, with D perhaps given as TRBD1 or TRBD2 (7 bases each). This chain's CDR3 is CATAGGENEQYF. In DNA form, the CDR3 reads TGTGCCACAGCAGGGGGGGAAAACGAGCAGTACTTC.